The 11 T cell receptor beta chains presented below share a single source sample, sequenced in a study of identical twins. TCRdb re-analysed the 5' RACE reads in MiXCR, keeping a single row per CDR3 protein. Among 200,000 to 250,000 distinct CDR3 sequences listed, 5.5% to 7.5% were seen once. These data were likewise used in another study, on T cells expressing NK-cell markers.

Material: CD8+ T cells sorted from blood. These receptor sequences come from a woman under 30 in good health.

This clonotype was seen at least ten times. The rearrangement uses TRBV6-1 and TRBJ2-1; the D is unclear. The germline V and J ends were trimmed by 3 bases and 8 bases, with 8 bases remaining between them. Per the germline V gene, CDR1 is MNHNS and CDR2 is SASEGT. CDR3 size: 12 residues. The CDR3 loop is CASSESVHEQFF. The CDR3 DNA is TGTGCCAGCAGTGAGAGCGTACATGAGCAGTTCTTC.

This clonotype was seen a handful of times. The J gene is TRBJ1-2, the V gene TRBV7-9, with D possibly matching TRBD1 (6 bases). Germline lookup yields CDR1 SEHNR and CDR2 FQNEAQ (reference sequence). V was pared by 6 bases and J by 9 bases, with 14 bases between. The CDR3 spans 12 residues. The CDR3 DNA reads as TGTGCCAGCAGTCCTCCGGGACACAGCTACACCTTC. The encoded protein is CASSPPGHSYTF.

The V call is TRBV12-3 or TRBV12-4, the J call TRBJ1-2, with 7 bases fitting TRBD1. The CDR3 length is 14 residues. Trimming at V came to 6 bases and at J to 4 bases, leaving 8 bases not matched to a gene. CDR3 sequence: CASSQLTGSYGYTF. The DNA of the CDR3 is TGTGCCAGCAGCCAACTGACAGGGTCCTATGGCTACACCTTC.

The chain combines TRBV20-1 with TRBJ2-7; TRBD1 aligns across 8 bases. CDR1 DFQATT and CDR2 SNEGSKA come from the germline V gene (reference sequence). The J segment lost 2 bases and the V segment lost 5 bases, leaving 8 bases of the junction unmatched. The CDR3 consists of 14 residues. DNA of the CDR3: TGCAGTGCTCACGACAGGGGAAAGACCTACGAGCAGTACTTC. Translating it yields CSAHDRGKTYEQYF.

This clonotype has only a few counts. The V and J genes are TRBV9 and TRBJ2-5, with TRBD2 identical over 7 bases. The V and J ends lost 4 bases and 5 bases, in that order; junction bases with no gene match: 14. The germline CDR1 and CDR2 sequences are SGDLS and YYNGEE. The CDR3 loop spans 16 amino acids. CDR3 nucleotide sequence: TGTGCCAGCAGCCCCGGGGGAGGGAGCCCTGGGGAGACCCAGTACTTC. This translates into CASSPGGGSPGETQYF.

The table lists this clonotype with many counts. This rearrangement joins TRBV20-1 to TRBJ1-1, with unresolved D. Germline values: CDR1 DFQATT, CDR2 SNEGSKA (reference sequence). The CDR3 spans 11 residues. Trimming removed 6 bases at V and 3 bases at J, with 8 bases between. The DNA of the CDR3 is TGCAGTGCAAGGGTTGACACTGAAGCTTTCTTT. This gives the protein CSARVDTEAFF.

This clonotype appeared a few times. V and J are TRBV6-2 or TRBV6-3 and TRBJ2-1; possible D gene TRBD1, 5 bases. Germline V gene data show CDR1 as MNHEY and CDR2 as SVGEGT. This CDR3 region has 12 residues. The V end lost 2 bases, the J end lost 9 bases, and 8 bases lay between the germline ends. DNA for the CDR3: TGTGCCAGCAGTTACACAGGTCGTGAGCAGTTCTTC. This encodes CASSYTGREQFF.

This clonotype occurred a few times. The chain combines TRBV27 with TRBJ1-1; TRBD1 might be the D (5 bases). V lost 2 bases and J lost 1, with 14 bases in between. The CDR3 totals 16 residues. Germline CDR1 and CDR2: MNHEY and SMNVEV (reference sequence). The CDR3 region has the DNA TGTGCCAGCAGTTTAGGGCTAGGGGAACCGAACACTGAAGCTTTCTTT. Translated: CASSLGLGEPNTEAFF.

The CDR3 region has the DNA TGTGCCAGCAGTGAACTAGCGGGGGGGACGGGTGATGAGCAGTTCTTC. This translates into CASSELAGGTGDEQFF. The V and J genes are TRBV2 and TRBJ2-1; 12 nucleotides align to TRBD2. The CDR3 sequence is 16 residues long. Unmatched junction bases numbered 7, after V lost 2 bases and J lost 8 bases. From germline, CDR1 is SNHLY and CDR2 FYNNEI. The full variable domain, with the rest looked up from reference TRBV2 and TRBJ2-1, is EPEVTQTPSHQVTQMGQEVILRCVPISNHLYFYWYRQILGQKVEFLVSFYNNEISEKSEIFDDQFSVERPDGSNFTLKIRSTKLEDSAMYFCASSELAGGTGDEQFFGPGTRLTVL.

V and J are TRBV12-3 or TRBV12-4 and TRBJ2-1; D may be TRBD2 (6 bases). This CDR3 contains 16 residues. Trimming took 5 bases from V and 6 from J, leaving 20 bases between them. CDR3 in amino acids: CASSPQFRQGGNEQFF. In DNA, the CDR3 is TGTGCCAGCAGTCCCCAGTTTCGGCAGGGAGGCAATGAGCAGTTCTTC.

This clonotype was counted a few times. The rearrangement uses TRBV5-5 and TRBJ2-3, with TRBD1 matching over 9 bases. The CDR3 is made up of 17 amino acids. Trimming at V came to 4 bases and at J to 4 bases, leaving 13 bases not matched to a gene. Germline CDR1 SGHKS, CDR2 YYEKEE (reference sequence). CDR3 nucleotides: TGTGCCAGCAGCCGTTGGTCGGGACAGGGAGTCGCAGATACGCAGTATTTT. Its translation: CASSRWSGQGVADTQYF.